Sequencing of this TCR beta chain was carried out in a study of T-cell memory formation after mild COVID-19. For this clonotype: Its target is not known.

TCRdb redid the calling of the 5' RACE reads with MiXCR, one entry per CDR3 protein. In the table there are 250,000 or so distinct CDR3 sequences, roughly 18% of which are singletons. Broader study findings: Shrinking CD4+ clones resided mostly in CM and EM, and CD8+ ones in EMRA. Whether day 37 second-wave clones are SARS-CoV-2-specific was not confirmed. That cross-reactive memory joined was suggested by some responding clones appearing in pre-infection memory.

Trimming shortened V by 5 bases and J by 4 bases, and 17 bases separated the two germline ends. Germline V CDR1 and CDR2: MNHEY, SMNVEV (reference sequence). The CDR3 consists of 15 residues. The specimen sequenced was PBMCs or a T cell subset sorted from them (not recorded which). The V and J genes are TRBV27 and TRBJ1-2, with D tentatively TRBD1 (6 bases). The TCR was taken from a man younger than 30 who had mild COVID-19 (a few samples of this study predate the infection). Cell type and time point are not known. The CDR3: CASSPIGGKGYGYTF. The CDR3 DNA reads TGTGCCAGCAGTCCAATAGGGGGGAAAGGCTATGGCTACACCTTC.